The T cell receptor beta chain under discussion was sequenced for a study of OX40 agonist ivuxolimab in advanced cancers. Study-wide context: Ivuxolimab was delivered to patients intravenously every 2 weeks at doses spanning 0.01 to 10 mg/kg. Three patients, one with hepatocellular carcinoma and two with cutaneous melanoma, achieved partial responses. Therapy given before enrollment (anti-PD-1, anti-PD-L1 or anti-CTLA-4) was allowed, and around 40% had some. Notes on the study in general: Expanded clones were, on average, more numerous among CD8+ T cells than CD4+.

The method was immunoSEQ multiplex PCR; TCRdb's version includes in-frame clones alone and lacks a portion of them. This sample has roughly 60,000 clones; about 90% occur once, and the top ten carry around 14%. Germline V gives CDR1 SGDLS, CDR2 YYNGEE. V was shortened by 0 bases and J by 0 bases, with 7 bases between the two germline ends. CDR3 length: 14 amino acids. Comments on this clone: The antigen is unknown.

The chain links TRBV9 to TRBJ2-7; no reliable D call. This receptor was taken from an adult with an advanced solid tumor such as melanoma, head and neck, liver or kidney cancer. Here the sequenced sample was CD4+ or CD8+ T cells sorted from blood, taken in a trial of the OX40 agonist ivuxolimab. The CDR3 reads CASSVGQSSYEQYF. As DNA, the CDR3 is TGTGCCAGCAGCGTAGGCCAGAGCTCCTACGAGCAGTACTTC.